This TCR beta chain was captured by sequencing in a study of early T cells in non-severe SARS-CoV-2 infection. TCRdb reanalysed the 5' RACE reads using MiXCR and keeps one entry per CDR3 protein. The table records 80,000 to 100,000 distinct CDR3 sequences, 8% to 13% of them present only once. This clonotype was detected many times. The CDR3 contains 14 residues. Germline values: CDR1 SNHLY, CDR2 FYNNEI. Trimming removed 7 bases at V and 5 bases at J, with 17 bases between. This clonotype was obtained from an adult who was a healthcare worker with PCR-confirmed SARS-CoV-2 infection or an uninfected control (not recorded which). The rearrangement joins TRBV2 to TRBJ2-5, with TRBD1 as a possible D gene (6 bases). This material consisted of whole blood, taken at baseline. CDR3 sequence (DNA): TGTGCCAGCACCTGGGACATGGTGGGGGAGACCCAGTACTTC. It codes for CASTWDMVGETQYF.